Listed below are T cell receptor beta chains from one sample, sequenced in a study of blood T cell repertoires in COVID-19. Repertoires were generated with immunoSEQ multiplex PCR, while TCRdb's copy carries only in-frame clones and drops some. Found here are 120,000 to 150,000 clones, more than 75% of them singletons; the top ten hold about 4%. The sequenced sample was peripheral blood. All receptors derive from a woman older than 75 with acute or convalescent COVID-19. The CDR3 runs from the conserved cysteine through the conserved F or W. The D gene is left open where the match is weak. Not every row has a clone size; where given, it reads once, few, many or a size class.

J,D,size,V,DNA,CDR3
TRBJ1-2,NA,NA,TRBV9,TGTGCCAGCAGCGTAGCTGGGACAAATCTTAACTATGGCTACACCTTC,CASSVAGTNLNYGYTF
TRBJ1-1,NA,NA,TRBV4-1,TGCGCCAGCAGCCGACCAAAGAGGGAGGTACGAACTGAAGCTTTCTTT,CASSRPKREVRTEAFF
TRBJ2-3,NA,NA,TRBV11-2,TGTGCCAGCAGCTATACTAAGGGAGGCCGGTTCGATACGCAGTATTTT,CASSYTKGGRFDTQYF
TRBJ2-5,TRBD1,few,TRBV19,TGTGCCAGTAGTATCCACCCTAACAGGGGGCTAGAGACCCAGTACTTC,CASSIHPNRGLETQYF
TRBJ1-4,TRBD1,once,TRBV28,TGTGCCATCAAGACAGGGGGGGATGAAAAACTGTTTTTT,CAIKTGGDEKLFF
TRBJ1-4,NA,NA,TRBV3-1/TRBV3-2,TGTGCCAGCAGCCCGCCCTGGGGCCGACGGCATAATGAAAAACTGTTTTTT,CASSPPWGRRHNEKLFF
TRBJ2-1,TRBD2,NA,TRBV4-2,TGTGCCAGCAGACAAGGGGCATGGGGGGGTAGCAATGAGCAGTTCTTC,CASRQGAWGGSNEQFF
TRBJ2-1,NA,NA,TRBV7-8,TGTGCCAGCAGCCAGACTGGGAGCTCCTACAATGAGCAGTTCTTC,CASSQTGSSYNEQFF
TRBJ1-5,TRBD1,NA,TRBV28,TGTGCCAGCAGTGGCGACAGGGGAAATCAGCCCCAGCATTTT,CASSGDRGNQPQHF
TRBJ2-7,NA,NA,TRBV28,TGTGCCAGCAGTTTACCCTGGCAGGCCACCTACGAGCAGTACTTC,CASSLPWQATYEQYF
TRBJ2-5,NA,NA,TRBV5-6,TGTGCCAGCAGCTTCCGCCGTTGGGAGCAAGAGACCCAGTACTTC,CASSFRRWEQETQYF
TRBJ1-4,TRBD1,NA,TRBV6-6,TGTGCCAGCAGCCGAGGGACAGGGAATGAAAAACTGTTTTTT,CASSRGTGNEKLFF
TRBJ1-6,TRBD1,NA,TRBV19,TGTGCCAGTAGCAAGACAGGGGTTGATTCACCCCTCCACTTT,CASSKTGVDSPLHF
TRBJ1-1,NA,NA,TRBV28,TGTGCCAGCAGACTCGGACAGCTGAACACTGAAGCTTTCTTT,CASRLGQLNTEAFF
TRBJ2-1,TRBD1,NA,TRBV7-6,TGTGCCAGCAGCTTAGGGACAGGGGGTTCTGCTGCGTACAATGAGCAGTTCTTC,CASSLGTGGSAAYNEQFF
TRBJ1-6,TRBD1,few,TRBV6-1,TGTGCCAGCAGTGTCCGGGACAGCCTCTCTAGGGGATCACCCCTCCACTTT,CASSVRDSLSRGSPLHF
TRBJ2-7,TRBD1,NA,TRBV5-4,TGTGCCAGCAGCTTCCGACAGGGGAGCTCCTACGAGCAGTACTTC,CASSFRQGSSYEQYF
TRBJ1-1,NA,NA,TRBV7-8,TGTGCCAGCAGCTTCAGGGATGAAGCTTTCTTT,CASSFRDEAFF
TRBJ1-1,TRBD1,NA,TRBV19,TGTGCCAGTAGTACATACAGGGGAGTGAACACTGAAGCTTTCTTT,CASSTYRGVNTEAFF
TRBJ1-5,NA,NA,TRBV21-1,TGTGCCAGCAGCGACGGGACAGGGCCATATAGCAATCAGCCCCAGCATTTT,CASSDGTGPYSNQPQHF
TRBJ1-3,NA,NA,TRBV28,TGTGCCAGCAGTTTTTGGAGCTCTGGAAACACCATATATTTT,CASSFWSSGNTIYF
TRBJ2-1,TRBD2,NA,TRBV3-1/TRBV3-2,TGTGCCAGCAGCCCCCAAGGTGCGGGAGGGCGGGGGGAGCAGTTCTTC,CASSPQGAGGRGEQFF
TRBJ2-3,NA,NA,TRBV5-1,TGCGCCAGCAGCTTGTCCAGTATGCCAGATACGCAGTATTTT,CASSLSSMPDTQYF
TRBJ1-2,NA,NA,TRBV7-2,TGTGCCAGCAGGCGTCCCGGGACACTCTATGGCTACACCTTC,CASRRPGTLYGYTF
TRBJ1-4,TRBD1,NA,TRBV14,TGTGCCAGCAGCCAAGATCGAACAGGGGGAGAAGAAAAACTGTTTTTT,CASSQDRTGGEEKLFF
TRBJ2-4,NA,NA,TRBV5-6,TGTGCCAGCAGCTTCGCGGGTCCATTAAACATTCAGTACTTC,CASSFAGPLNIQYF
TRBJ2-6,TRBD1,NA,TRBV7-2,TGTGCCAGCAGCTTATGGACAGGGGTGTCTGGGGCCAACGTCCTGACTTTC,CASSLWTGVSGANVLTF
TRBJ2-7,TRBD1,NA,TRBV23-1,TGCGCCAGCAGTCCAAATATGGTGTTGGACAGGGCAAACGAGCAGTACTTC,CASSPNMVLDRANEQYF
TRBJ2-5,NA,NA,TRBV5-6,TGTGCCAGCAGCTTCATAGTGGACCAAGAGACCCAGTACTTC,CASSFIVDQETQYF
TRBJ2-1,TRBD1,NA,TRBV25-1,TGTGCCAGCAGTGGCTATGGGACAGGGTTAAATGAGCAGTTCTTC,CASSGYGTGLNEQFF